A selection of T cell receptor beta chains follows, all from one sample in a study of CD8+ T cells in alopecia areata. Repertoires were generated with immunoSEQ multiplex PCR, while TCRdb's copy carries only in-frame clones and drops some. The sample shows 100,000 to 150,000 clones, 58% of them seen only once. This material consisted of CD4+ T cells sorted from blood, taken at week 0. The receptor set was obtained from a human donor with alopecia areata. CDR3s include the opening cysteine and the closing phenylalanine or tryptophan. D genes are given only for firm matches. Not every row has a clone size; where given, it reads once, few, many or a size class.

cdr3_aa cdr3_nt clone_size j_call d_call v_call
CASSSYRDKETQYF TGTGCCAGCAGCTCGTACCGAGATAAAGAGACCCAGTACTTC . TRBJ2-5 . TRBV7-8
CASSPRLETNNEQFF TGTGCCAGCTCACCACGGTTAGAAACGAACAATGAGCAGTTCTTC few TRBJ2-1 . TRBV18
CASSYSTWGSYEQYF TGTGCCAGCAGTTACTCGACATGGGGGAGTTACGAGCAGTACTTC once TRBJ2-7 . TRBV6-5
CASSVVGSDTEAFF TGTGCCAGCAGCGTAGTGGGTAGCGACACTGAAGCTTTCTTT . TRBJ1-1 . TRBV9
CASTRDRVAYEQYF TGTGCCAGCACCCGGGACAGGGTGGCCTACGAGCAGTACTTC . TRBJ2-7 TRBD1 TRBV6-1
CASSLQSPEGYEQYF TGTGCCAGCAGTTTGCAGAGCCCGGAAGGGTACGAGCAGTACTTC . TRBJ2-7 . TRBV27
CASMDTGPTEAFF TGTGCCAGTATGGACACAGGGCCCACTGAAGCTTTCTTT few TRBJ1-1 . TRBV19
CASTAGGTQYF TGTGCCAGCACCGCAGGGGGTACGCAGTATTTT . TRBJ2-3 TRBD1 TRBV7-3
CSVEDGGTGGHPYEQYF TGCAGCGTTGAAGATGGAGGGACAGGGGGTCACCCCTACGAGCAGTACTTC few TRBJ2-7 TRBD1 TRBV29-1
CASSQVSDRDTTNEKLFF TGCGCCAGCAGCCAAGTTAGTGACAGGGACACAACTAATGAAAAACTGTTTTTT many TRBJ1-4 TRBD1 TRBV4-1
CASSQRETQYF TGTGCCAGCAGCCAAAGGGAGACCCAGTACTTC few TRBJ2-5 . TRBV14
CASSPGYNSPLHF TGCGCCAGCAGCCCGGGGTATAATTCACCCCTCCACTTT . TRBJ1-6 . TRBV4-3
CARRGISTDTQYF TGTGCCCGCCGCGGGATTAGCACAGATACGCAGTATTTT once TRBJ2-3 . TRBV30
CASSLNFWGSEQFF TGTGCCAGCAGCTTAAATTTTTGGGGGTCTGAGCAGTTCTTC . TRBJ2-1 . TRBV7-9
CASSVGGTSGQETQYF TGTGCCAGCAGCGTAGGGGGGACTAGCGGCCAAGAGACCCAGTACTTC . TRBJ2-5 TRBD2 TRBV9
CASSSGLEMETQYF TGTGCCAGCAGCTCCGGACTAGAGATGGAGACCCAGTACTTC . TRBJ2-5 TRBD2 TRBV5-4
CASSGGTSGTETQYF TGTGCCAGCAGCGGGGGGACTAGCGGGACAGAGACCCAGTACTTC . TRBJ2-5 TRBD2 TRBV9
CASSQGGGFNSGNTIYF TGCGCCAGCAGCCAAGGGGGGGGTTTCAACTCTGGAAACACCATATATTTT . TRBJ1-3 . TRBV4-3
CASSIVGTEIYEQYF TGTGCCAGTAGTATCGTCGGGACAGAGATCTACGAGCAGTACTTC . TRBJ2-7 TRBD1 TRBV19
CASSEERGYNEQFF TGTGCCAGCAGTGAAGAGCGGGGCTACAATGAGCAGTTCTTC once TRBJ2-1 TRBD2 TRBV2
CASSLGLAENQETQYF TGCGCCAGCAGCTTGGGACTAGCGGAGAATCAAGAGACCCAGTACTTC . TRBJ2-5 TRBD2 TRBV5-1
CASSRRTGIGTEAFF TGCGCCAGCAGTCGTAGGACAGGGATTGGCACTGAAGCTTTCTTT . TRBJ1-1 TRBD1 TRBV5-1
CASSTRTGQAGANVLTF TGTGCCAGCAGCACAAGGACAGGGCAGGCTGGGGCCAACGTCCTGACTTTC . TRBJ2-6 TRBD1 TRBV7-2
CASSQQGGRTNYGYTF TGTGCCAGCAGTCAACAGGGGGGGAGAACTAACTATGGCTACACCTTC . TRBJ1-2 TRBD1 TRBV6-6
CASSPAYEQYF TGTGCCAGCAGCCCTGCCTACGAGCAGTACTTC few TRBJ2-7 . TRBV7-2
CASSDRLETQYF TGTGCCAGCAGCGACAGATTGGAGACCCAGTACTTC few TRBJ2-5 . TRBV5-6
CASGGDTQYF TGTGCCAGCGGTGGAGATACGCAGTATTTT . TRBJ2-3 . TRBV11-2
CASSLDVGGDEQFF TGTGCCAGCAGCCTGGATGTAGGGGGCGATGAGCAGTTCTTC . TRBJ2-1 TRBD1 TRBV5-6
CASSLVQAYQETQYF TGTGCCAGCAGCTTAGTTCAGGCGTACCAAGAGACCCAGTACTTC once TRBJ2-5 . TRBV7-9
CASSLILAENTGELFF TGTGCCAGCAGTTTGATATTGGCGGAGAACACCGGGGAGCTGTTTTTT . TRBJ2-2 . TRBV28
CASSLSRGPHEQYF TGTGCCAGCAGCTTAAGTCGGGGACCCCACGAGCAGTACTTC few TRBJ2-7 . TRBV11-1
CASRLPGTDSYEQYF TGTGCCAGCAGACTTCCCGGGACAGATTCCTACGAGCAGTACTTC . TRBJ2-7 TRBD1 TRBV28
CASSPPRLAGVLYYNEQFF TGTGCCAGCAGTCCCCCCCGGCTAGCGGGAGTCCTTTACTACAATGAGCAGTTCTTC . TRBJ2-1 TRBD2 TRBV28
CASSLRNTEAFF TGTGCCAGCAGTTTAAGGAACACTGAAGCTTTCTTT . TRBJ1-1 . TRBV28
CASSPGRDDTQYF TGTGCCAGCAGCCCAGGGAGGGACGATACGCAGTATTTT . TRBJ2-3 TRBD2 TRBV7-7
CASSLGWSGSTDTQYF TGTGCCAGCAGCTTAGGTTGGTCGGGAAGCACAGATACGCAGTATTTT . TRBJ2-3 . TRBV7-9
CASSPGGVVPNTDTQYF TGTGCCAGCAGTCCGGGGGGGGTCGTACCCAACACAGATACGCAGTATTTT . TRBJ2-3 TRBD2 TRBV27
CASSQTPGGAGAASGNTIYF TGCGCCAGCAGCCAAACGCCGGGGGGCGCGGGGGCGGCCTCTGGAAACACCATATATTTT . TRBJ1-3 . TRBV4-1
CASSERANTGELFF TGTGCCAGCAGTGAACGGGCGAACACCGGGGAGCTGTTTTTT . TRBJ2-2 . TRBV6-1
CASSPGRGASANYGYTF TGTGCCAGCAGTCCTGGCCGGGGGGCTTCAGCTAACTATGGCTACACCTTC few TRBJ1-2 . TRBV7-2
CASSLGRVTGELFF TGCGCCAGCAGCTTAGGACGGGTCACCGGGGAGCTGTTTTTT few TRBJ2-2 . TRBV5-1
CASSDPNTGYHEQFF TGTGCCAGCAGTGACCCTAATACAGGGTACCATGAGCAGTTCTTC . TRBJ2-1 . TRBV6-4
CASATPRGGTNYGYTF TGTGCCAGCGCTACCCCACGGGGCGGAACCAACTATGGCTACACCTTC . TRBJ1-2 . TRBV6-6
CASSRLRTEAFF TGTGCCAGCAGCCGCCTGCGCACTGAAGCTTTCTTT . TRBJ1-1 . TRBV5-4